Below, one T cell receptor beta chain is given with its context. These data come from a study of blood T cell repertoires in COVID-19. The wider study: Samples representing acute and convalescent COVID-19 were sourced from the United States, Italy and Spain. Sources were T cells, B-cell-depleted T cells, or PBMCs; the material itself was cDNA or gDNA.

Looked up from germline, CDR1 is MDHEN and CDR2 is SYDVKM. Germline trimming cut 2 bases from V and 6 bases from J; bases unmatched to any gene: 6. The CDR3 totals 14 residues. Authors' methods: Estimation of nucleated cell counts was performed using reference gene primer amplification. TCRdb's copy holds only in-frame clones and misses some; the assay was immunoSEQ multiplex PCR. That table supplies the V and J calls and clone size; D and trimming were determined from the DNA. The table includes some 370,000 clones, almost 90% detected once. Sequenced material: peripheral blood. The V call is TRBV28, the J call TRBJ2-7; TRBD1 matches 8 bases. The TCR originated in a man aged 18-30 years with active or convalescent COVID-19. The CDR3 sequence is CASSLTRGQSEQYF. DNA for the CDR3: TGTGCCAGCAGTTTAACCAGGGGGCAGAGCGAGCAGTACTTC.